These T cell receptor beta chains were read from a single sample in a study of CD8+CD57+ T cells in acquired aplastic anemia. Each CDR3 protein gets one entry after TCRdb re-called the reads with MiXCR. Of about 160,000 distinct CDR3 sequences listed, 60% to 80% were seen once; the top ten hold approximately 50%. Sequencing was done on a sample of sorted CD4+, CD8+, or CD8+CD57+ T cells (not recorded which) from PBMCs. The receptors stem from a human donor with aplastic anemia. The CDR3 runs from the conserved cysteine through the conserved F or W. A D gene is named only where the DNA matches it firmly. The size of a clone is reported for some rows only, either as once, few or many, or as a class for expanded clones.

len	v_gene	abundance	j_gene	d_gene	CDR3nt	CDR3aa
15	TRBV12-3/TRBV12-4	.	TRBJ2-2	.	TGTGCCAGCAGTTTCGGGACTGCGAACACCGGGGAGCTGTTTTTT	CASSFGTANTGELFF
15	TRBV10-3	.	TRBJ2-3	TRBD2	TGTGCCATCAGCAAGACTAGCGGAAGCACAGATACGCAGTATTTT	CAISKTSGSTDTQYF
14	TRBV2	.	TRBJ2-2	.	TGTGCCAGCAGTGAAACGGCGAACACCGGGGAGCTGTTTTTT	CASSETANTGELFF
15	TRBV4-2	.	TRBJ2-1	TRBD2	TGTGCCAGCAGCGAAACCCACACTCCGGGACTAGCTCAGTTCTTC	CASSETHTPGLAQFF
12	TRBV2	.	TRBJ2-1	TRBD1	TGTGCCAGCGGGCAGGGGGCGAATGAGCAGTTCTTC	CASGQGANEQFF
16	TRBV5-1	many	TRBJ2-5	.	TGCGCCAGCAGCTTGAACTGGGGCTACGCCCAAGAGACCCAGTACTTC	CASSLNWGYAQETQYF
14	TRBV7-9	.	TRBJ1-2	.	TGTGCCAGCAGCGCACGGGAGGGCAACTATGGCTACACCTTC	CASSAREGNYGYTF
15	TRBV15	.	TRBJ1-6	.	TGTGCCACCAGCCGAGGGGGATATGGGAGTTCACCCCTCCACTTT	CATSRGGYGSSPLHF
14	TRBV7-8	.	TRBJ2-1	.	TGTGCCAGCAGCTTAGGCGGCACTTACAATGAGCAGTTCTTC	CASSLGGTYNEQFF
15	TRBV7-3	.	TRBJ2-5	TRBD2	TGTGCCAGCAGGACGACTAGCGGGAGAACAGAGACCCAGTACTTC	CASRTTSGRTETQYF
12	TRBV10-3	few	TRBJ2-7	.	TGTGCCATCCAGGCAGGGGGGTACGAGCAGTACTTC	CAIQAGGYEQYF
13	TRBV14	.	TRBJ1-6	.	TGTGCCAGCAGAAGCTCCTATAATTCACCCCTCCACTTT	CASRSSYNSPLHF
12	TRBV15	once	TRBJ1-5	.	TGTGCCACCAGCAGACACCAAAAGCCCCAGCATTTT	CATSRHQKPQHF
12	TRBV20-1	few	TRBJ2-7	.	TGCAGTGCTAGCGGGAGCTCCTACGAGCAGTACTTC	CSASGSSYEQYF
14	TRBV28	many	TRBJ1-6	.	TGTGCCACCAATTGGGGCAGGGAAAGTTCACCCCTCCACTTT	CATNWGRESSPLHF
12	TRBV20-1	.	TRBJ2-7	.	TGCAGTGCTCGATCCGCAGCCTACGAGCAGTACTTC	CSARSAAYEQYF
12	TRBV3-1	.	TRBJ1-1	.	TGTGCCAGCAGCGCCCGACTGGATCGAGCTTTCTTT	CASSARLDRAFF
17	TRBV24-1	.	TRBJ2-1	TRBD2	TGTGCCACCAGTGATCCTAGCGGGGGAAGCGCCCTCAATGAGCAGTTCTTC	CATSDPSGGSALNEQFF
14	TRBV19	.	TRBJ2-7	.	TGTGCCAGTAGTATCGCGAACAGCCACTACGAGCAGTACTTC	CASSIANSHYEQYF
11	TRBV7-8	.	TRBJ2-7	.	TGTGCCAGCAGCTTAACCGGCGAGCAGTACTTC	CASSLTGEQYF
15	TRBV13	.	TRBJ2-1	.	TGTGCCAGCAGCTCGTCATGGGGGGGGCAGAATGAGCAGTTCTTC	CASSSSWGGQNEQFF
15	TRBV15	once	TRBJ1-4	TRBD1	TGTGCCACCAGCAGTAACGGACAGGGGACTGAAAAACTGTTTTTT	CATSSNGQGTEKLFF
14	TRBV29-1	.	TRBJ1-2	.	TGCAGCACCCCTATGAGTCAGGGGAGCTATGGCTACACCTTC	CSTPMSQGSYGYTF
17	TRBV14	.	TRBJ1-3	.	TGTGCCAGCAGCCTATTCTCGGGGCCCCCCTCTGGAAACACCATATATTTT	CASSLFSGPPSGNTIYF
13	TRBV7-9	.	TRBJ2-7	.	TGTGCCAGCAGCTCCCCGACAGTGGACGAGCAGTACTTC	CASSSPTVDEQYF
14	TRBV20-1	.	TRBJ2-7	TRBD1	TGCAGTGCTAGTGAGGACAGGCTCTCCTACGAGCAGTACTTC	CSASEDRLSYEQYF
14	TRBV2	many	TRBJ1-2	.	TGTGCCAGCAGTGAATTCCAGGGCCTCTATGGCTACACCTTC	CASSEFQGLYGYTF